The 15 T cell receptor beta chains below all came from one sample that was sequenced in a study of cytomegalovirus exposure and HLA in healthy donors. The repertoire was sequenced with immunoSEQ multiplex PCR; TCRdb's copy has only in-frame clones and lacks some. The profile shows roughly 300,000 clones, approximately 86% of them singletons. Sequenced input: PBMCs. The receptors come from a woman in her thirties in good health and CMV-seropositive.

The V gene is TRBV10-3, the J gene TRBJ1-2, with 9 nucleotides matching TRBD1. This CDR3 is 15 amino acids long. Germline V gene data show CDR1 as ENHRY and CDR2 as SYGVKD. V was clipped by 4 bases and J by 7 bases; unmatched bases: 10. CDR3 nucleotides: TGTGCCATCAGTGGAACCGGGACAGGGATTAGTGGCTACACCTTC. It codes for CAISGTGTGISGYTF.

The chain uses TRBV6-1 and TRBJ1-3, with D maybe TRBD1 (5 bases). Germline V lookup: CDR1 MNHNS, CDR2 SASEGT. V lost 4 bases and J lost 0, with 13 bases in between. This CDR3 has 16 amino acids. CDR3 sequence reads: CASSGGRVSSGNTIYF. CDR3 DNA sequence: TGTGCCAGCAGTGGGGGACGGGTGAGCTCTGGAAACACCATATATTTT.

The V call is TRBV27, the J call TRBJ1-5, with D hard to call. This CDR3 region has 15 residues. Per germline, CDR1 MNHEY and CDR2 SMNVEV (reference sequence). V was shortened by 4 bases and J by 0 bases, with 10 bases between the two germline ends. CDR3 bases: TGTGCCAGCAGTTGGGCAGTCAATAGCAATCAGCCCCAGCATTTT. This sequence encodes CASSWAVNSNQPQHF.

This sequence joins TRBV10-3 and TRBJ2-3, with unresolved D. CDR3 length: 16 amino acids. Germline-derived CDR1 and CDR2 are ENHRY and SYGVKD. V gave up 2 bases and J gave up 4 bases, with 16 bases separating them. The CDR3, as DNA: TGTGCCATCAGTGAGCGGTCAAAGGGTAACCCAGATACGCAGTATTTT. This codes for CAISERSKGNPDTQYF.

The rearrangement joins TRBV19 to TRBJ2-1; D tentatively fits TRBD1 or TRBD2 (5 bases each). CDR1 is LNHDA, CDR2 SQIVND, per germline (reference sequence). This CDR3 has 12 residues. V lost 8 bases and J 6 bases, leaving 11 bases between the germline ends. The CDR3 sequence: CASGGPGNEQFF. DNA of the CDR3: TGTGCCAGTGGGGGTCCTGGCAATGAGCAGTTCTTC.

This clone was counted only a few times. CDR3 coding DNA: TGCGCCAGCAGCTTGGATTCAACCTCACCCCTCCACTTT. Translating gives CASSLDSTSPLHF. This sequence joins TRBV5-1 and TRBJ1-6; D gene uncertain. CDR3 length: 13 residues. With 0 bases removed from V and 10 bases from J, the gap between germline ends came to 8 bases. Germline values: CDR1 SGHRS, CDR2 YFSETQ.

The chain recombines TRBV29-1 with TRBJ1-2; perhaps TRBD1 as D (5 bases). This CDR3 spans 13 amino acids. CDR1 is SQVTM, CDR2 ANQGSEA, per germline. Trimming cost V 0 bases and J 9 bases, with 14 bases left between them. The CDR3 region has the DNA TGCAGCGTTGAAGAATCGGGGCGGGAGAGCTACACCTTC. As protein: CSVEESGRESYTF.

The chain recombines TRBV30 with TRBJ1-2, with unresolved D. Trimming cost V 0 bases and J 3 bases, with 8 bases left between them. This CDR3 is built from 13 residues. From germline, CDR1 is GTSNPN and CDR2 SVGIG (reference sequence). CDR3 loop: CAWSVYGDYGYTF. Written as DNA, the CDR3 is TGTGCCTGGAGTGTATACGGGGACTATGGCTACACCTTC.

The sample holds a few counts of this clone. The chain uses TRBV5-6 and TRBJ1-2; 9 nucleotides agree with TRBD1. This CDR3 spans 14 amino acids. Losses at the gene ends were 5 bases for V and 4 bases for J; bases not matched to a gene: 6. From germline, CDR1 is SGHDT and CDR2 YYEEEE. The CDR3 nucleotides are TGTGCCAGCAGATACCCGGGACAGGGCTATGGCTACACCTTC. This codes for CASRYPGQGYGYTF.

Note on this clone: The sample contains more than one DNA sequence encoding this CDR3. The V and J genes are TRBV29-1 and TRBJ1-1; D is unclear. V lost 0 bases and J lost 0, with 5 bases in between. Germline CDR1 SQVTM, CDR2 ANQGSEA. This CDR3 contains 13 residues. The CDR3 coding sequence is TGCAGCGTTGAAGAAGGACTGAACACTGAAGCTTTCTTT. The encoded protein is CSVEEGLNTEAFF.

The rearrangement joins TRBV4-1 to TRBJ1-5; D may be TRBD1 (6 bases). The germline CDR1 and CDR2 sequences are MGHRA and YSYEKL. This CDR3 has 13 amino acids. Trimming shortened V by 3 bases and J by 9 bases, and 12 bases separated the two germline ends. The CDR3: CASSQIIQGPQHF. Written as DNA, the CDR3 is TGCGCCAGCAGCCAGATAATACAGGGGCCCCAGCATTTT.

The chain uses TRBV7-8 and TRBJ2-7, with TRBD1 as a possible D gene (5 bases). This CDR3 contains 11 residues. Germline-derived CDR1 and CDR2 are SGHVS and FQNEAQ. Between the trimmed V and J ends, which lost 6 bases and 6 bases, there was a span of 9 bases. This chain's CDR3 is CASSLGPEQYF. The CDR3 nucleotides are TGTGCCAGCAGTCTGGGGCCCGAGCAGTACTTC.

The chain is built from TRBV20-1 and TRBJ2-7; D is possibly TRBD2 (6 bases). The CDR3 extends over 11 amino acids. The germline gives CDR1 DFQATT, CDR2 SNEGSKA (reference sequence). The germline V and J ends were trimmed by 8 bases and 2 bases, with 10 bases remaining between them. In DNA, the CDR3 is TGCAGTTGGGACTCGACCTACGAGCAGTACTTC. Encoded protein: CSWDSTYEQYF.

CDR3 sequence: CASSQETGAGGAYEQYF. CDR3 nucleotides: TGTGCCAGCAGCCAAGAGACTGGTGCAGGGGGCGCGTACGAGCAGTACTTC. The rearrangement links TRBV4-2 to TRBJ2-7; 8 bases match TRBD1. V shed 0 bases and J 4 bases; nucleotides not matched to a gene: 11. The CDR3 has 17 amino acids. The germline CDR1 and CDR2 sequences are LGHNA and YNFKEQ.

The CDR3 here is CASSFDRLNEKLFF. As DNA, the CDR3 is TGTGCCAGCAGTTTTGACAGGCTTAATGAAAAACTGTTTTTT. The V gene is TRBV27, the J gene TRBJ1-4, with D perhaps matching TRBD1 (6 bases). CDR1 and CDR2 (germline): MNHEY, SMNVEV (reference sequence). CDR3 length equals 14 residues. Trimming shortened V by 3 bases and J by 4 bases, and 9 bases separated the two germline ends.